This note documents a single T cell receptor beta chain sequence. The antigen remains undetermined. CDR3 size: 15 residues. J lost 5 bases, V lost 5 bases, and 7 bases had no gene match. The sample is drawn from a study of post-analysis software for immune sequencing data. Study-level background: Relapsing-remitting, secondary progressive and progressive-relapsing courses of multiple sclerosis were included. Study-wide results and caveats: For normalized Chao1 diversity, multiple sclerosis patients scored significantly lower than controls did. By F measure, samples from a shared preparation batch strongly co-clustered. Controls showed lower frequencies than patients for five or six TRBV segments, and TRBV5-6, TRBV5-1 and TRBV20-1 were among these.

TCR beta cDNA libraries included unique molecular identifiers. Each batch of about 0.9 to 10 million T cells produced around 460,000 cDNA molecules. TCRdb recomputed calls from the PCR reads with MiXCR, one row per CDR3 protein. The sample has 550,000 to 700,000 distinct CDR3 sequences; 44% are singletons. The source is a girl aged 5-17 years with multiple sclerosis. Input material: blood. The V and J genes are TRBV12-3 or TRBV12-4 and TRBJ2-1; 9 nucleotides align to TRBD2. The CDR3 spells CASSRSRLADNEQFF. CDR3 nucleotide sequence: TGTGCCAGCAGTCGATCTCGACTAGCGGACAATGAGCAGTTCTTC.